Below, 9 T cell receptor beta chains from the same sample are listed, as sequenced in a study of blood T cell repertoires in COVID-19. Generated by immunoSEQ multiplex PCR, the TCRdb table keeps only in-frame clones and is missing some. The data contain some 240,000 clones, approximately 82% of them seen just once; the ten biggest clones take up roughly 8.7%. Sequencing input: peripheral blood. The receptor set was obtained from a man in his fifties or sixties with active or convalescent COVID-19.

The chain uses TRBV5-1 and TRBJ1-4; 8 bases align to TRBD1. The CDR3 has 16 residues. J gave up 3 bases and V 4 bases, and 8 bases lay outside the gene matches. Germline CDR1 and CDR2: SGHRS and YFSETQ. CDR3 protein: CASSRAGGASNEKLFF. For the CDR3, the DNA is TGCGCCAGCAGCAGGGCAGGGGGCGCGTCTAATGAAAAACTGTTTTTT.

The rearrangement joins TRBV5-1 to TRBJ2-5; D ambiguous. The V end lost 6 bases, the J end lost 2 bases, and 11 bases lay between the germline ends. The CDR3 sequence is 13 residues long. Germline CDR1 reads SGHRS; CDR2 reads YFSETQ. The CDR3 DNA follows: TGCGCCAGCAAGACTGCAGAACAAGAGACCCAGTACTTC. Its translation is CASKTAEQETQYF.

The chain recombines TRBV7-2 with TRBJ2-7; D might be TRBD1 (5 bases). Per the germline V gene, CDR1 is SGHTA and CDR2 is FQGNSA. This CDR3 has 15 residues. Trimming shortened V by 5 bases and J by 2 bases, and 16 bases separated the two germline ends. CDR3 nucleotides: TGTGCCAGCAGCCCCTTGACAGCGTTGGCCTACGAGCAGTACTTC. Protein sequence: CASSPLTALAYEQYF.

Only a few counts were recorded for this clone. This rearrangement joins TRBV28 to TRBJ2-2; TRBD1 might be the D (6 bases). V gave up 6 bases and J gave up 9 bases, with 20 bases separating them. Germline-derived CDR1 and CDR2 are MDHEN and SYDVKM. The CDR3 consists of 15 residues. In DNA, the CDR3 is TGTGCCAGCAGGCCCCACTCTACAGGGAGCCGGGAGCTGTTTTTT. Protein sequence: CASRPHSTGSRELFF. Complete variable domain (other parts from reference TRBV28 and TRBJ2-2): DVKVTQSSRYLVKRTGEKVFLECVQDMDHENMFWYRQDPGLGLRLIYFSYDVKMKEKGDIPEGYSVSREKKERFSLILESASTNQTSMYLCASRPHSTGSRELFFGEGSRLTVL.

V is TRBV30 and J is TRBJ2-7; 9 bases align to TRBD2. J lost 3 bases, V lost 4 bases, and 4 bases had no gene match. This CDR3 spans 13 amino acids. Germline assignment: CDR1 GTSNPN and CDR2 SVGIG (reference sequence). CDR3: CAWKASGNYEQYF. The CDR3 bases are TGTGCCTGGAAGGCTAGCGGGAACTACGAGCAGTACTTC. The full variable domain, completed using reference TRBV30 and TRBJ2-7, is SQTIHQWPATLVQPVGSPLSLECTVEGTSNPNLYWYRQAAGRGLQLLFYSVGIGQISSEVPQNLSASRPQDRQFILSSKKLLLSDSGFYLCAWKASGNYEQYFGPGTRLTVT.

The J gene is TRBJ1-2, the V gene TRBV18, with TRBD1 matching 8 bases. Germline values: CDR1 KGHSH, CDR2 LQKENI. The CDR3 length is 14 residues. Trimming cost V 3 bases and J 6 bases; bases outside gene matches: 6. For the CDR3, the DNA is TGTGCCAGCTCACCCCCCGGGACAGGCGATGGCTACACCTTC. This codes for CASSPPGTGDGYTF.

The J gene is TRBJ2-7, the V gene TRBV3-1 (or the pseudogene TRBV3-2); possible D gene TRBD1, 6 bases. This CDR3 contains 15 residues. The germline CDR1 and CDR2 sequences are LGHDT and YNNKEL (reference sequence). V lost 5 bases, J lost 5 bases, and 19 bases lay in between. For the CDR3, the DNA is TGTGCCAGCAGCTACTTAGGGGGAGCGGTAGACGAGCAGTACTTC. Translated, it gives CASSYLGGAVDEQYF.

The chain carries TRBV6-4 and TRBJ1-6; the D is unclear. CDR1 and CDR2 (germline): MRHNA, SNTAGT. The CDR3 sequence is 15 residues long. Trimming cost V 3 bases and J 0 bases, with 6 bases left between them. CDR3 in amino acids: CASSESSSYNSPLHF. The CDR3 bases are TGTGCCAGCAGTGAGTCGAGCTCCTATAATTCACCCCTCCACTTT.

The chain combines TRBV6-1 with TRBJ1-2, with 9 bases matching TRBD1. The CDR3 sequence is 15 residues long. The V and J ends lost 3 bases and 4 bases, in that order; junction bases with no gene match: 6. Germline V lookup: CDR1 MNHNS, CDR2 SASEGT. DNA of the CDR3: TGTGCCAGCAGTGACCGGGACAGGGCTCCCTATGGCTACACCTTC. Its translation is CASSDRDRAPYGYTF.